This T cell receptor beta chain was observed in a study of blood T cells in healthy people across ages (dated by TCRdb to the mid-2010s). The study in broad terms: In model experiments, template switching captured roughly one uniquely barcoded TCR beta cDNA molecule for every two T cells. To avoid experimental bias, donors of different ages were spread randomly across the sequencing lanes. The donors were split into four age groups: young (average 16 years), middle-aged (around 40), aged (over 55) and long-lived (roughly 80). Two additional independent replicas of 1 million unique cDNA reads from the same blood draw were analyzed for two donors (one aged 18 to 30 and one aged 80 or older). The study measured age-related changes in TCR beta repertoire diversity using deep sequencing normalized with unique cDNA molecular identifiers.

The approximately 39 donors, aged roughly 6 to 100 years, were systemically healthy Caucasian individuals from Russia. Each donor gave ten milliliters of peripheral blood, drawn into EDTA-treated Vacutainer tubes. Ficoll-Paque density-gradient centrifugation was used to isolate PBMCs, with at least 6.5 million obtained per sample. Total RNA was extracted from PBMCs with Trizol reagent, with at least 5.5 micrograms obtained per sample. For every donor, an aliquot of PBMCs went through flow cytometry to measure the percentages of naive CD45RAhigh/CD27high T cells. Library preparation employed 5' RACE. The instrument given in TCRdb is Illumina HiSeq 2500. The second PCR ran for roughly 7 to 12 cycles and used a J-beta primer mix along with a sample-barcoded 5' primer. Each TCR beta cDNA molecule received a unique molecular identifier from a template-switch 5' adaptor carrying 12 random nucleotides. Each sample yielded at least 2.5 million CDR3-containing paired-end reads. The Mint cDNA synthesis kit, primed by a TRBC-specific oligonucleotide, was used to synthesize first-strand cDNA from all RNA. All cDNA was treated with uracil-DNA glycosylase and then went through a first 18-cycle PCR with the universal primers M1SS and BC2_uni_R. Concerning the study's data processing: Normalization of each sample was performed by random selection of 1 million high-quality reads, each carrying a distinct molecular identifier. Instead of being binned into consensus sequences, reads that shared molecular identifiers were thrown out. MiTCR, set to a Q25 quality threshold and the strictest error-elimination algorithm, was used for CDR3 identification, clonotype clustering and error correction. A nonparametric unseen species model using Euler transformation provided a lower-bound estimate of total TCR beta diversity. Clones were called with MiXCR by TCRdb after fastp trimmed the public reads at Q25, and only in-frame beta chains were retained. Under each unique CDR3 protein, matching rows form one entry showing the most common genes and DNA. For this entry, the V and J calls and clone size follow TCRdb and not the study's own pipeline. The sample yields roughly 640,000 distinct CDR3 sequences; about 30% were counted once. The ten largest account for approximately 14% of the sample.

Concerning this clonotype: Its target antigen remains unknown. No base quality information exists; no much larger clone differs at one position.

The study at large found these results: The long-lived group showed more naive CD4+ T cells, fewer expanded clones and increased TCR diversity than the aged group, suggesting age selection. Because donor CMV infection status was unknown, age-related changes in expanded clonotypes were potentially confounded. Observed TCR beta diversity per million T cells fell roughly linearly with age, and a significant reduction was already apparent by age roughly 41. There was a strong correlation between observed TCR beta diversity and the percentage of naive T cells measured by flow cytometry. Since profiling was done on bulk unsorted PBMCs, naive and antigen-experienced compartments could not be conclusively compared. Estimates of total diversity based on one million sequenced T cells were considered lower bounds and underestimates.

The sequenced sample consisted of blood. The clonotype comes from an elderly woman in good health.

CDR3 region: CASSLEGTTIRGEQYF. The DNA reads as follows: TGTGCCAGCAGCTTAGAAGGGACTACAATAAGGGGAGAGCAGTACTTC. The chain uses TRBV11-2 and TRBJ2-7, and TRBD2 matches 7 of the central bases. According to the germline V gene, CDR1 reads SGHAT and CDR2 reads FQNNGV. From V the trimming removes 0 bases and from J it removes 7 bases, while the gene matches leave 12 bases of the junction unaccounted for. The CDR3 has 16 amino acids, counting the end cysteine and phenylalanine. Here the CDR3 DNA is all that survives: 48 bases in frame from base 1.